This paragraph reports one T cell receptor beta chain. Its antigen is as yet unknown. MiXCR, run by TCRdb on the reads, gives a single entry per CDR3 protein. The repertoire holds 6,000 to 8,000 distinct CDR3 sequences, about a sixth seen once, with around 1.5% in the top ten. These data come from a study of liver allograft versus peripheral blood T cells. Across the whole study: The authors compared T cell receptor repertoires in transplanted livers with those in the peripheral blood of recipients. Study results and limitations: Reported data describe T cell receptor repertoires within liver allografts as differing from those in peripheral blood.

This CDR3 is 11 amino acids long. The V gene's germline CDR1 is MNHEY and CDR2 SVGAGI. V was pared by 5 bases and J by 8 bases, with 8 bases between. The source is a human patient who had a liver transplant. Some T cells could come from the graft donor. This chain connects TRBV6-5 to TRBJ2-3, with D maybe TRBD2 (6 bases). The CDR3 bases are TGTGCCAGCAGTAGGGGACTTACGCAGTATTTT. This gives the protein CASSRGLTQYF.